Described below is a single TCR beta chain sequence and its context. This sample was taken from a study of blood T cell repertoires in COVID-19. Some clones are missing from TCRdb's copy, which holds only in-frame ones; the method was immunoSEQ multiplex PCR. The table shows over 15,000 clones, with 89% occurring only once. CDR1 and CDR2 (germline): SGHTA, FQGNSA. V dropped 1 base and J dropped 4 bases, with 10 bases sitting between them. This CDR3 has 14 residues. This receptor was obtained from a man aged 55-75 years with active COVID-19. Sequenced input: peripheral blood. The rearrangement joins TRBV7-2 to TRBJ1-2; D might be TRBD1 (5 bases). CDR3 protein: CASSLGQPLYGYTF. For the CDR3, the DNA is TGTGCCAGCAGCTTAGGACAGCCACTCTATGGCTACACCTTC.